The 2 T cell receptor beta chains below were found in one sample sequenced in a study of shared clonotypes between healthy human individuals. Using immunoSEQ multiplex PCR, the repertoire was profiled, and TCRdb retains in-frame clones only, with some absent. Among 2 million to 2.5 million clones listed, 95% were seen once. The sequencing input was naive CD4+ T cells sorted from blood. Subset described: CD45RA+ positively selected. The receptors come from a man between 18 and 35 years old in good health.

The chain couples TRBV9 to TRBJ1-6, with 12 positions matching TRBD1. The CDR3 totals 19 residues. CDR1 and CDR2 from the germline V gene are SGDLS and YYNGEE. Trimming at V came to 1 base and at J to 10 bases, leaving 15 bases not matched to a gene. CDR3 in DNA: TGTGCCAGCAGCGTAACTGGGTCAGGGACAGGGGGCGCAGGATCACCCCTCCACTTT. Amino acids: CASSVTGSGTGGAGSPLHF.

The chain recombines TRBV5-1 with TRBJ2-7, with a possible D match to TRBD1 (6 bases). The germline V gene encodes CDR1 SGHRS and CDR2 YFSETQ. The CDR3 has 14 amino acids. Trimming removed 2 bases at V and 5 bases at J, with 14 bases between. CDR3 sequence reads: CASSFGERTDEQYF. The CDR3 DNA sequence: TGCGCCAGCAGCTTTGGGGAAAGGACAGACGAGCAGTACTTC.